This T cell receptor beta chain appears in the sequencing data of a study of OX40 agonist ivuxolimab in advanced cancers. Study at large: Antecedent anti-PD-1, anti-PD-L1 or anti-CTLA-4 therapy was permissible, with roughly 40% having received some.

The data were produced by immunoSEQ multiplex PCR, yet TCRdb's version contains in-frame clones alone and is incomplete. The sample contains approximately 57,000 clones, approximately 86% of which appear only once. Autoimmune disease history or systemic immunosuppression led to patients being barred. This clonotype was sampled from an adult with an advanced solid tumor such as melanoma, head and neck, liver or kidney cancer. Sequenced material: CD4+ or CD8+ T cells sorted from blood, taken in a trial of the OX40 agonist ivuxolimab.

The CDR3 bases are TGTGCCAGCTCACCCCCGAGCGGGAGCTCCTACAATGAGCAGTTCTTC. It is translated as CASSPPSGSSYNEQFF. This rearrangement joins TRBV18 to TRBJ2-1; 8 nucleotides line up with TRBD2. Germline V CDR1 and CDR2: KGHSH, LQKENI. Losses at the gene ends were 3 bases for V and 0 bases for J; bases not matched to a gene: 4. The CDR3 is 16 residues long.